Presented here are 4 T cell receptor beta chains from one specimen sequenced in a study of T cell clonotyping in hematopoietic cell transplantation. TCRdb keeps only in-frame clones here, not all; method: immunoSEQ multiplex PCR. The table has 4,700 or so clones, approximately 85% seen once; the top ten hold 22%. The starting material was peripheral blood mononuclear cells, obtained 180 days after allogeneic stem cell transplant. These receptors all stem from a male patient in his sixties who had an allogeneic stem cell transplant from an unrelated donor, so T cells may come from the graft donor. Some clones in this sample may be carry-over from other donors' samples.

This chain joins TRBV27 and TRBJ2-2; TRBD2 aligns across 12 bases. The ends lost 4 bases at V and 3 bases at J; junction bases unmatched: 3. The CDR3 contains 16 residues. The germline V gene encodes CDR1 MNHEY and CDR2 SMNVEV (reference sequence). The CDR3 reads CASSSLAGGDTGELFF. DNA of the CDR3: TGTGCCAGCAGTTCCCTAGCGGGGGGGGACACCGGGGAGCTGTTTTTT.

This rearrangement joins TRBV7-8 to TRBJ1-2; D uncertain. The CDR3 covers 16 residues. The ends were cut back, 0 bases at V and 4 bases at J, with 15 bases in the middle. Germline CDR1 and CDR2: SGHVS and FQNEAQ. The CDR3 DNA reads TGTGCCAGCAGCTTAGCGTTGAGATCTTCAACCTATGGCTACACCTTC. The encoded protein is CASSLALRSSTYGYTF.

V gene TRBV7-2 combines with J gene TRBJ2-7, with D hard to call. The germline V gene has CDR1 SGHTA and CDR2 FQGNSA. V lost 1 base and J 2 bases, leaving 15 bases between the germline ends. CDR3 length: 16 residues. CDR3 protein: CASSLVPLGSTYEQYF. The CDR3 nucleotides are TGTGCCAGCAGCTTAGTCCCCCTTGGCAGTACCTACGAGCAGTACTTC.

The chain has TRBV6-1 and TRBJ2-7; possibly TRBD1 or TRBD2 for D (5 bases each). Germline CDR1 reads MNHNS; CDR2 reads SASEGT. CDR3 length: 14 residues. Trimming shortened V by 1 base and J by 0 bases, and 7 bases separated the two germline ends. CDR3 in DNA: TGTGCCAGCAGTGAAGGGGACCACTCCTACGAGCAGTACTTC. Its protein product is CASSEGDHSYEQYF.